The next 29 T cell receptor beta chains were all read from a single sample in a study of response to subunit inactivated influenza vaccine. Each CDR3 protein is one row after TCRdb ran MiXCR on the RT-PCR reads. The sample includes around 530,000 distinct CDR3 sequences, roughly 12% of them seen just once. Sample: PBMCs from blood, taken on the day of vaccination. The receptors come from a man aged 50-59 years who received an inactivated influenza vaccine.

The chain carries TRBV12-3 or TRBV12-4 and TRBJ2-1, with TRBD1 identical over 8 bases. The CDR3 extends over 16 amino acids. Trimming removed 8 bases from V and 6 bases from J; junction bases left unmatched: 15. The CDR3 here is CASSTPTGGSSNEQFF. The CDR3 DNA is TGTGCCAGCTCGACCCCTACAGGGGGTTCTAGCAATGAGCAGTTCTTC.

The chain is built from TRBV5-1 and TRBJ2-7; D gene ambiguous. Germline lookup yields CDR1 SGHRS and CDR2 YFSETQ. V lost 0 bases to trimming and J lost 0 bases, with 13 bases between them. The CDR3 spans 16 residues. The CDR3: CASSLVNGRTSYEQYF. Here the CDR3 DNA reads TGCGCCAGCAGCTTGGTTAACGGCAGGACCTCCTACGAGCAGTACTTC.

The chain couples TRBV14 to TRBJ1-5; 7 positions match TRBD1. The CDR3 has 19 amino acids. Per germline, CDR1 SGHDN and CDR2 FVKESK. J lost 3 bases, V lost 4 bases, and 18 bases had no gene match. This CDR3 reads CASSPPETGDEINNQPQHF. The DNA for the CDR3 is TGTGCCAGCAGCCCCCCTGAAACAGGGGACGAAATTAACAATCAGCCCCAGCATTTT.

As for this clonotype: At one of its ends the junction is not consistent with the germline gene, which may arise from a read error. The genes are TRBV7-2 and TRBJ2-4; D unresolved. The CDR3 runs to 12 residues. CDR1 SGHTA and CDR2 FQGNSA come from the germline V gene. The CDR3 loop reads CASSPLGNIKYF. For the CDR3, the DNA is TGTGCCAGCAGTCCTTTAGGAAACATTAAGTACTTC.

This clonotype was counted a few times. One end of the junction varies from germline; a read error may be responsible. The rearrangement joins TRBV20-1 to TRBJ1-1; D gene ambiguous. CDR3 length: 17 residues. CDR1 and CDR2 from the germline V gene are DFQATT and SNEGSKA (reference sequence). The CDR3 nucleotides read TGCTGTGCTAGAGATTGGTTAGGGTTAGGAGCGGACACTGAAGCTTTCTTT. It codes for CCARDWLGLGADTEAFF.

CDR3 sequence: CASSLRGRGYSNQPQHF. CDR3 sequence (DNA): TGTGCCAGCAGTTTAAGAGGCCGCGGTTATAGCAATCAGCCCCAGCATTTT. The chain links TRBV27 to TRBJ1-5; no reliable D call. CDR3 length: 17 residues. V lost 2 bases and J 0 bases, leaving 14 bases between the germline ends. Per germline, CDR1 MNHEY and CDR2 SMNVEV (reference sequence).

DNA for the CDR3: TGTGCCATCAGTGACTCCGGGACTCCATACAATGAGCAGTTCTTC. Amino acids: CAISDSGTPYNEQFF. The J gene is TRBJ2-1, the V gene TRBV10-3; tentatively, D is TRBD2 (6 bases). The length of the CDR3 is 15 residues. Germline CDR1 and CDR2: ENHRY and SYGVKD. With 3 bases removed from V and 4 bases from J, the gap between germline ends came to 13 bases.

This rearrangement joins TRBV20-1 to TRBJ2-3, with TRBD2 identical over 10 bases. CDR1 and CDR2 from the germline V gene are DFQATT and SNEGSKA (reference sequence). The CDR3 totals 13 residues. J gave up 5 bases and V 8 bases, and 7 bases lay outside the gene matches. The CDR3 coding sequence is TGCAGTACCCAAGCGGGGGGGTTAGATACGCAGTATTTT. It specifies CSTQAGGLDTQYF.

This clonotype has just a few counts. Its ends do not fully match the called genes, so a read error is possible. The chain couples TRBV3-1 to TRBJ2-7; TRBD2 is a possible D gene (6 bases). The V gene's germline CDR1 is LGHDT and CDR2 YNNKEL (reference sequence). This CDR3 has 13 amino acids. The CDR3 DNA reads as TGTGCCAGCAGCCAAGATATCGGGAGAGGGATAGATTTC. It is translated as CASSQDIGRGIDF.

This clonotype was observed many times. The chain recombines TRBV27 with TRBJ2-7; 10 nucleotides match TRBD2. Germline CDR1 is MNHEY and CDR2 is SMNVEV (reference sequence). The junction had 3 bases not matched to a gene; V was cut back by 3 bases and J by 4 bases. The CDR3 sequence is 14 residues long. In DNA, the CDR3 is TGTGCCAGCAGTTTCAGCGGGAGGGCGTACGAGCAGTACTTC. The encoded protein is CASSFSGRAYEQYF.

The rearrangement links TRBV5-1 to TRBJ2-1; D gene uncertain. The CDR3 is made up of 21 amino acids. Trimming cost V 0 bases and J 4 bases, with 29 bases left between them. From germline, CDR1 is SGHRS and CDR2 YFSETQ. This CDR3 reads CASSLGGLLTSSQPRYNEQFF. Here the CDR3 DNA reads TGCGCCAGCAGCTTGGGGGGTTTGCTTACTTCCTCCCAGCCCCGTTACAATGAGCAGTTCTTC.

V gene TRBV10-3 combines with J gene TRBJ2-1; 9 bases match TRBD2. V trimming: 10 bases; J trimming: 6 bases; junction bases outside the gene matches: 10. The CDR3 length is 14 residues. Germline CDR1 reads ENHRY; CDR2 reads SYGVKD. CDR3 bases: TGTGCCACCCTTTCGGCGGGAGGGCTCAATGAGCAGTTCTTC. Translating it yields CATLSAGGLNEQFF.

This clonotype was counted many times. The chain employs TRBV29-1 and TRBJ2-3; possibly TRBD1 for D (6 bases). The CDR3 loop spans 12 amino acids. The V and J ends lost 7 bases and 5 bases respectively, with 13 bases between them. The germline CDR1 and CDR2 sequences are SQVTM and ANQGSEA. CDR3 sequence: CSGSLGGDTQYF. CDR3 sequence (DNA): TGCAGCGGAAGCCTAGGGGGAGATACGCAGTATTTT.

The chain employs TRBV28 and TRBJ1-1, with D unclear. Trimming pared 8 bases from V and 3 bases from J, leaving 13 bases between. Germline assignment: CDR1 MDHEN and CDR2 SYDVKM. The CDR3 is 13 residues long. This CDR3 is CASLRRLDTEAFF. The CDR3 region has the DNA TGTGCCAGCCTCAGACGGTTGGACACTGAAGCTTTCTTT.

The CDR3, as DNA: TGTGCCAGCAAAACACCCGGCAGAGCCTACGAGCAGTACTTC. This sequence encodes CASKTPGRAYEQYF. The chain has TRBV6-1 and TRBJ2-7; D uncertain. V gave up 7 bases and J gave up 2 bases, with 15 bases separating them. This CDR3 comprises 14 residues. The germline V gene encodes CDR1 MNHNS and CDR2 SASEGT.

This CDR3 is CSAPGLAGHTGELFF. CDR3 nucleotides: TGCAGTGCTCCGGGACTAGCGGGGCACACCGGGGAGCTGTTTTTT. The chain is built from TRBV20-1 and TRBJ2-2; 13 bases line up with TRBD2. The CDR3 contains 15 residues. Germline assignment: CDR1 DFQATT and CDR2 SNEGSKA (reference sequence). V shed 5 bases and J 3 bases; nucleotides not matched to a gene: 3.

As to this clonotype: One end of the junction varies from germline; a read error may be responsible. The chain has TRBV6-2 or TRBV6-3 and TRBJ2-7, with a possible D match to TRBD1 (5 bases). Per germline, CDR1 MNHEY and CDR2 SVGEGT. This CDR3 is built from 14 residues. In nucleotides, the CDR3 is TGTCCCAGCAGTTACGCAGGGAATTCCTACGAGCAGTACTTC. It specifies CPSSYAGNSYEQYF.

The sample holds many counts of this clonotype. The chain carries TRBV12-3 or TRBV12-4 and TRBJ1-1; D is undetermined. The length of the CDR3 is 13 residues. The V end lost 7 bases, the J end lost 12 bases, and 21 bases lay between the germline ends. Written as DNA, the CDR3 is TGTGCCAGCACCCCTCCCGGGAAGAATATTCCTTTCTTT. It is translated as CASTPPGKNIPFF.

This clonotype showed up many times. The chain carries TRBV10-3 and TRBJ2-3, with 13 bases aligning to TRBD2. The length of the CDR3 is 18 residues. The germline gives CDR1 ENHRY, CDR2 SYGVKD. The V gene end was trimmed by 0 bases and the J gene end by 4 bases; junction bases not matched to a gene: 7. Here the CDR3 DNA reads TGTGCCATCAGTGAGTCCCGGACTAGCGGGAGTTTCGCAGATACGCAGTATTTT. Amino acid sequence: CAISESRTSGSFADTQYF.

V and J are TRBV10-3 and TRBJ2-7; no definite D call. CDR3 length: 12 amino acids. Trimming pared 3 bases from V and 5 bases from J, leaving 8 bases between. Germline V CDR1 and CDR2: ENHRY, SYGVKD. The CDR3 DNA sequence: TGTGCCATCAGTGAAGGTCGGGACGAGCAGTACTTC. It translates to CAISEGRDEQYF.

The chain joins TRBV18 to TRBJ2-2; D not certain. Trimming removed 3 bases at V and 5 bases at J, with 7 bases between. CDR3 size: 13 residues. Germline CDR1 is KGHSH and CDR2 is LQKENI. CDR3 amino acids: CASSPSETGELFF. The CDR3 coding sequence is TGTGCCAGCTCACCTTCAGAGACCGGGGAGCTGTTTTTT.

In its sample, this clonotype was seen a few times. This chain joins TRBV6-2 or TRBV6-3 and TRBJ1-2; 9 positions match TRBD1. V shed 6 bases, J shed 2 bases, and the junction held 7 bases outside the gene matches. This CDR3 comprises 15 residues. CDR1 MNHEY and CDR2 SVGEGT come from the germline V gene. This chain's CDR3 is CASRPTGGGNYGYTF. The CDR3 DNA sequence: TGTGCCAGCAGACCCACAGGGGGCGGAAACTATGGCTACACCTTC.

This clonotype came up a few times. V usage is TRBV5-1 and J usage is TRBJ2-1; D is undetermined. Germline-derived CDR1 and CDR2 are SGHRS and YFSETQ. The CDR3 length is 16 residues. Trimming shortened V by 0 bases and J by 0 bases, and 10 bases separated the two germline ends. The CDR3 bases are TGCGCCAGCAGCTTGGGTAGGACCAGCTCCTACAATGAGCAGTTCTTC. Its protein product is CASSLGRTSSYNEQFF.

The chain couples TRBV12-3 or TRBV12-4 to TRBJ2-7, with D possibly TRBD2 on 6 matching bases. The CDR3 consists of 13 residues. V was pared by 6 bases and J by 3 bases, with 12 bases between. CDR3 sequence: CASRDTSNYEQYF. The CDR3 DNA follows: TGTGCCAGCAGGGACACTAGCAACTACGAGCAGTACTTC.

This clonotype was observed at least ten times. The V call is TRBV7-6, the J call TRBJ2-3; the match to TRBD2 covers 10 bases. Germline assignment: CDR1 SGHVS and CDR2 FNYEAQ. The CDR3 runs 16 residues. The V and J ends lost 1 base and 5 bases, in that order; junction bases with no gene match: 6. CDR3 in DNA: TGTGCCAGCAGCTTAGGAGCGGGGGGGTCCCAAGATACGCAGTATTTT. It specifies CASSLGAGGSQDTQYF.

This clonotype has only a few counts. The CDR3, as DNA: TGCGCCAGCAGCTTATCAGTCCAGAACACTGAAGCTTTCTTT. It encodes CASSLSVQNTEAFF. The V and J genes are TRBV5-1 and TRBJ1-1; D gene unclear. Trimming pared 2 bases from V and 1 base from J, leaving 9 bases between. CDR1 and CDR2 from the germline V gene are SGHRS and YFSETQ. The CDR3 runs to 14 residues.

This rearrangement joins TRBV12-3 or TRBV12-4 to TRBJ2-5, with D perhaps matching TRBD2 (5 bases). The CDR3 loop spans 14 amino acids. V was cut by 5 bases and J by 7 bases, with 17 bases left in between. The CDR3 DNA reads as TGTGCCAGCAGTCCGTTACTAGTTCCGGGGACCCAGTACTTC. This sequence encodes CASSPLLVPGTQYF.

CDR3 residues: CASSPLAGGDYEQYF. DNA for the CDR3: TGTGCCAGCAGCCCCCTAGCGGGAGGAGACTACGAGCAGTACTTC. The chain combines TRBV5-4 with TRBJ2-7, with 11 bases matching TRBD2. CDR1 SGHNT and CDR2 YYREEE come from the germline V gene (reference sequence). The CDR3 sequence is 15 residues long. With V trimmed by 4 bases and J by 3 bases, 6 bases remained unmatched.

Many counts were recorded for this clonotype. The chain has TRBV12-3 or TRBV12-4 and TRBJ2-1; 11 bases are a match to TRBD1. With 5 bases clipped from V and 9 bases from J, the junction kept 6 bases outside the gene matches. The CDR3 is 14 residues long. Written as DNA, the CDR3 is TGTGCCAGCAGTCGCGGGACAGGGGGGGCTGAGCAGTTCTTC. It specifies CASSRGTGGAEQFF.